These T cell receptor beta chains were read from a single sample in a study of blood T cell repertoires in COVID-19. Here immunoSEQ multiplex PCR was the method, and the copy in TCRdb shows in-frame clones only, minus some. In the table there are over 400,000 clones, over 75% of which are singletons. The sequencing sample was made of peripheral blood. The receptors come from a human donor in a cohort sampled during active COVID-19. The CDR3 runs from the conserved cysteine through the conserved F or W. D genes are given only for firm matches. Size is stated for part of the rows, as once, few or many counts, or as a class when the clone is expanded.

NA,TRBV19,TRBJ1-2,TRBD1,CASRVDRAGYTF,TGTGCCAGTAGGGTGGACAGGGCTGGCTACACCTTC
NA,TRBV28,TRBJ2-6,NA,CASRLSSGANVLTF,TGTGCCAGCCGTCTAAGCTCTGGGGCCAACGTCCTGACTTTC
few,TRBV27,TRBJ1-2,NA,CASSLWATDYGYTF,TGTGCCAGCAGTTTATGGGCGACCGACTATGGCTACACCTTC
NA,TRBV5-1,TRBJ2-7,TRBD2,CASSVRTSFDEQYF,TGCGCCAGCAGCGTCCGGACTAGTTTTGACGAGCAGTACTTC
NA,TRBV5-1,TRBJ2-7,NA,CASSAGQGLLYEQYF,TGCGCCAGCAGCGCCGGACAGGGACTACTCTACGAGCAGTACTTC
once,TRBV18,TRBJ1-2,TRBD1,CASSPPGTDPYGYTF,TGTGCCAGCTCACCACCGGGGACAGACCCTTATGGCTACACCTTC
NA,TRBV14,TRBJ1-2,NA,CASSRGQTYGYTF,TGTGCCAGCAGCAGGGGACAAACCTATGGCTACACCTTC
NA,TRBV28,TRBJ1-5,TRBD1,CASSTKPQGNQPQHF,TGTGCCAGCAGTACAAAGCCACAGGGGAATCAGCCCCAGCATTTT
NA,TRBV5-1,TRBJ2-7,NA,CASSLGGGLPSYEQYF,TGCGCCAGCAGCTTGGGTGGCGGGTTGCCTTCCTACGAGCAGTACTTC
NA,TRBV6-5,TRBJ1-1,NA,CASSFLPNGGTEAFF,TGTGCCAGCAGTTTCCTCCCAAATGGAGGGACTGAAGCTTTCTTT
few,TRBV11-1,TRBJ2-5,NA,CASSRRGGSGETQYF,TGTGCCAGCAGCCGGCGCGGGGGCTCAGGAGAGACCCAGTACTTC
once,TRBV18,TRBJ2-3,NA,CASSPPRGISTDTQYF,TGTGCCAGCTCACCCCCGCGAGGGATTAGCACAGATACGCAGTATTTT
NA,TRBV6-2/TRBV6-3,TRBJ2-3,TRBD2,CASSFTGLAGVFHTQYF,TGTGCCAGCAGTTTTACGGGACTAGCGGGGGTCTTTCATACGCAGTATTTT
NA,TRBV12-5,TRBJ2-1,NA,CASGLAHRTDLLVNEQFF,TGTGCTAGTGGTTTGGCACACAGGACGGATCTCCTGGTCAATGAGCAGTTCTTC
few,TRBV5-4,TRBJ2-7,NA,CASSLTGVTYEQYF,TGTGCCAGCAGCTTGACAGGTGTTACCTACGAGCAGTACTTC
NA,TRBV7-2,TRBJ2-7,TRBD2,CASSLGTSGLYEQYF,TGTGCCAGCAGCTTGGGGACTAGCGGATTATACGAGCAGTACTTC
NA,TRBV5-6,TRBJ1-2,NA,CASSLYATANYGYTF,TGTGCCAGCAGCTTGTACGCCACAGCTAACTATGGCTACACCTTC
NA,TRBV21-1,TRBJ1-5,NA,CASTAWTGDNQPQHF,TGTGCCAGCACCGCTTGGACAGGGGACAATCAGCCCCAGCATTTT
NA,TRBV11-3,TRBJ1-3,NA,CASSPRGSNTIYF,TGTGCCAGCAGCCCGCGGGGATCGAACACCATATATTTT
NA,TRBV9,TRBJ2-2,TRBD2,CASSAGLAVLANTGELFF,TGTGCCAGCAGCGCGGGACTAGCGGTCCTCGCGAACACCGGGGAGCTGTTTTTT
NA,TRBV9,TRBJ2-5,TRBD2,CASSVGRASETQYF,TGTGCCAGCAGCGTCGGGAGGGCTTCGGAGACCCAGTACTTC
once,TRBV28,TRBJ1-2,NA,CASNNLRGAGDGYTF,TGTGCCAGCAACAACCTAAGAGGGGCGGGAGATGGCTACACCTTC
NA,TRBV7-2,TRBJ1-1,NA,CASSLTPRVTTEAFF,TGTGCCAGCAGCTTAACCCCCAGGGTTACTACTGAAGCTTTCTTT
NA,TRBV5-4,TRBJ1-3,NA,CASSPTAGESGNTIYF,TGTGCCAGCAGCCCTACGGCAGGGGAATCTGGAAACACCATATATTTT
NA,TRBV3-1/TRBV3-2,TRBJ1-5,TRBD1,CASSQEWAGGQPQHF,TGTGCCAGCAGCCAAGAGTGGGCAGGGGGTCAGCCCCAGCATTTT
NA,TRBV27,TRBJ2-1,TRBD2,CASSPQGRGLGGSSYNEQFF,TGTGCCAGCAGTCCCCAAGGTCGGGGACTAGGGGGGAGCTCCTACAATGAGCAGTTCTTC
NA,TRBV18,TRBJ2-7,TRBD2,CASSPETSGYEQYF,TGTGCCAGCTCACCAGAGACTAGCGGCTACGAGCAGTACTTC
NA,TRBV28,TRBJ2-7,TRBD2,CASRLMHGRVHEQYF,TGTGCCAGCAGACTTATGCACGGGAGGGTCCACGAGCAGTACTTC
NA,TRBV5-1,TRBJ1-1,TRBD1,CASSLGGTQGAIEAFF,TGCGCCAGCAGCTTAGGAGGTACACAGGGGGCGATTGAAGCTTTCTTT
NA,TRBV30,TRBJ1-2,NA,CAWSVSGVMVPYTF,TGTGCCTGGAGTGTCTCCGGTGTTATGGTGCCCTACACCTTC
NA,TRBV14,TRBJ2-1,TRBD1,CASSFPTGGQFF,TGTGCCAGCAGCTTCCCGACAGGGGGGCAGTTCTTC
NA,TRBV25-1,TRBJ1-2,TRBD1,CASSPRTGGHYGYTF,TGTGCCAGCAGTCCCCGGACAGGGGGCCATTATGGCTACACCTTC
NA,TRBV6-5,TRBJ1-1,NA,CASSLQGRNTEAFF,TGTGCCAGCAGCCTCCAGGGGCGGAACACTGAAGCTTTCTTT
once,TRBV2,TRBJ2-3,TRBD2,CASSERSSSGRTDTQYF,TGTGCCAGCAGTGAGCGTTCGAGTAGCGGGAGAACAGATACGCAGTATTTT
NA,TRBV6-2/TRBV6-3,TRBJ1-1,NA,CASSLQAIGGTEAFF,TGTGCCAGCAGCCTACAGGCCATAGGGGGCACTGAAGCTTTCTTT
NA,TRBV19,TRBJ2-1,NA,CASSIRGRGTYNEQFF,TGTGCCAGTAGTATAAGGGGGAGGGGGACCTACAATGAGCAGTTCTTC
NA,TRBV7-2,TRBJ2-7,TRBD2,CASRGLAGGYEQYF,TGTGCCAGCAGGGGACTAGCGGGGGGCTACGAGCAGTACTTC
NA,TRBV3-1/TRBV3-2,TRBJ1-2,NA,CASSPAVDYGYTF,TGTGCCAGCAGCCCCGCGGTTGACTATGGCTACACCTTC
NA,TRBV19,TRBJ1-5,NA,CASSIAPPPQPQHF,TGTGCCAGTAGTATAGCTCCTCCTCCTCAGCCCCAGCATTTT
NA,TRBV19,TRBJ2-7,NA,CASSTLGQSVYEQYF,TGTGCCAGTAGTACTCTAGGACAGTCAGTTTACGAGCAGTACTTC
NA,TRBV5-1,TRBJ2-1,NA,CASRDYQGNEQFF,TGCGCCAGCAGGGACTACCAGGGTAATGAGCAGTTCTTC
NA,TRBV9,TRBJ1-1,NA,CASSAELQGLGTEAFF,TGTGCCAGCAGCGCCGAGCTACAGGGTCTGGGTACTGAAGCTTTCTTT
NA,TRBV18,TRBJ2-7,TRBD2,CASSPRASGNSSYEQYF,TGTGCCAGCTCACCAAGGGCTAGCGGGAACAGCTCCTACGAGCAGTACTTC
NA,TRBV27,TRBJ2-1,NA,CASSLTGYNEQFF,TGTGCCAGCAGTTTAACCGGGTACAATGAGCAGTTCTTC
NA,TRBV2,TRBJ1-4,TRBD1,CASSVDRVGEKLFF,TGTGCCAGCAGTGTGGACAGGGTAGGAGAAAAACTGTTTTTT
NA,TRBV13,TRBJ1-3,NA,CASSPPDGGAIYF,TGTGCCAGCAGCCCGCCTGATGGCGGGGCCATATATTTT
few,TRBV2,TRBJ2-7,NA,CASSEATGEGEQYF,TGTGCCAGCAGTGAAGCGACAGGGGAGGGCGAGCAGTACTTC
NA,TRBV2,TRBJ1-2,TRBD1,CASSAVRQGAEGYTF,TGTGCCAGCAGTGCGGTAAGGCAGGGGGCGGAAGGCTACACCTTC
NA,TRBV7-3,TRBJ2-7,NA,CASSQPPGEQYF,TGTGCCAGCAGCCAACCCCCCGGGGAGCAGTACTTC
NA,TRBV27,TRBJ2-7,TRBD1,CASSAFSGQLSYEQYF,TGTGCCAGCAGTGCCTTTTCGGGACAGTTATCGTACGAGCAGTACTTC
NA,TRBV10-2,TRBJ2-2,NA,CASRESGNSNTGELFF,TGCGCCAGCAGAGAATCAGGGAACTCGAACACCGGGGAGCTGTTTTTT
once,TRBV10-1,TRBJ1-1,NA,CASSRGSSEAFF,TGCGCCAGCTCCAGGGGTAGTTCTGAAGCTTTCTTT